One sample yielded the 7 T cell receptor beta chains listed below, sequenced in a study of blood T cell repertoires in COVID-19. Only in-frame clones appear in the TCRdb table, and some are missing; sequencing was by immunoSEQ multiplex PCR. The sample has 25,000 to 30,000 clones, about 83% seen once. The sequenced material came from peripheral blood. The receptors come from a human donor in a cohort sampled during active COVID-19.

V is TRBV7-3 and J is TRBJ2-2, with a weak D call TRBD2 (5 bases). The CDR3 spans 14 residues. Trimming left V 4 bases short and J 4 bases short, with 10 bases between. CDR1 and CDR2 (germline): SGHTA, FQGTGA. This CDR3 is CASSSWTGTGELFF. The CDR3 DNA reads as TGTGCCAGCAGCTCCTGGACTGGCACCGGGGAGCTGTTTTTT. The entire variable domain, with the rest obtained from reference TRBV7-3 and TRBJ2-2, is as follows: GAGVSQTPSNKVTEKGKYVELRCDPISGHTALYWYRQSLGQGPEFLIYFQGTGAADDSGLPNDRFFAVRPEGSVSTLKIQRTERGDSAVYLCASSSWTGTGELFFGEGSRLTVL.

The J gene is TRBJ2-1, the V gene TRBV3-1 (or the pseudogene TRBV3-2); 7 bases match TRBD2. There are 16 residues in the CDR3. The ends lost 2 bases at V and 6 bases at J; junction bases unmatched: 10. The V gene's germline CDR1 is LGHDT and CDR2 YNNKEL (reference sequence). DNA of the CDR3: TGTGCCAGCAGCCAAAGGGTTGGGGGGGGAGGCAATGAGCAGTTCTTC. It is translated as CASSQRVGGGGNEQFF.

V is TRBV5-8 and J is TRBJ1-2, with D unclear. This CDR3 has 14 amino acids. Trimming removed 1 base at V and 7 bases at J, with 14 bases between. In germline, CDR1 is SGHTS, CDR2 YDEGEE. Here the CDR3 DNA reads TGTGCCAGCAGCTTGCCCCAGGCCGATTCTGGCTACACCTTC. It codes for CASSLPQADSGYTF.

This sequence joins TRBV2 and TRBJ1-2, with 10 bases that match TRBD1. The CDR3 extends over 17 amino acids. CDR1 is SNHLY and CDR2 is FYNNEI in the germline V gene. The J segment lost 8 bases and the V segment lost 7 bases, leaving 19 bases of the junction unmatched. The CDR3 sequence: CASMPYLNDRGLQGYTF. CDR3 nucleotides: TGTGCCAGCATGCCATATCTGAACGACAGGGGGCTTCAGGGCTACACCTTC.

CDR3 amino acids: CASSRNRGTGELFF. CDR3 DNA: TGTGCCAGCAGCCGGAACAGGGGCACCGGGGAGCTGTTTTTT. The chain uses TRBV11-2 and TRBJ2-2; 7 bases match TRBD1. The V gene's germline CDR1 is SGHAT and CDR2 FQNNGV. CDR3 length: 14 amino acids. After removal of 5 bases from V and 4 bases from J, the junction contained 4 bases not matched to a gene.

This chain connects TRBV6-2 or TRBV6-3 to TRBJ2-5; TRBD2 aligns across 7 bases. The length of the CDR3 is 16 residues. Per germline, CDR1 MNHEY and CDR2 SVGEGT. Unmatched junction bases numbered 12, after V lost 6 bases and J lost 2 bases. The CDR3 loop is CASSSPKPGLQETQYF. CDR3 DNA: TGTGCCAGCAGCTCACCTAAACCGGGACTACAAGAGACCCAGTACTTC.

The rearrangement joins TRBV12-3 or TRBV12-4 to TRBJ2-1; TRBD1 is a possible D gene (5 bases). Deletions cut 7 bases from V and 7 bases from J, with 11 bases between. The CDR3 consists of 12 residues. CDR3 DNA: TGTGCCAGCACCTTAAGGGGTAATGAGCAGTTCTTC. It specifies CASTLRGNEQFF.